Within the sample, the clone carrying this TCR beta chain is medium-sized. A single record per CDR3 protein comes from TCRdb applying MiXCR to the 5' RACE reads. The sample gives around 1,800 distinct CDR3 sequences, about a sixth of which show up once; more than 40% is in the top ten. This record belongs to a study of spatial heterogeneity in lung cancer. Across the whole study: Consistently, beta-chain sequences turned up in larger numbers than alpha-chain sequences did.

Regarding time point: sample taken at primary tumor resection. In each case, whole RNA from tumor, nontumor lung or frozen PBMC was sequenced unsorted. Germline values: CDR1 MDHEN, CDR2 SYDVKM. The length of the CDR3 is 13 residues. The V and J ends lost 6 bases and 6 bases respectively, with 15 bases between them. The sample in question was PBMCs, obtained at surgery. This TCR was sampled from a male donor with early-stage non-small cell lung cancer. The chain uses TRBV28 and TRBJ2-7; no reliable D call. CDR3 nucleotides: TGTGCCAGCAGCGATGACGGGCACTCCGAGCAGTACTTC. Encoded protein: CASSDDGHSEQYF.